Following are 30 T cell receptor beta chains from one sample sequenced in a study of low-dose radiotherapy and immunotherapy resistance in tumors. cDNA synthesis used a TRAV/TRBV-specific primer set for both chains. Using a constant-region primer together with a V-primer adapter, TCRs were subjected to 15 to 25 PCR cycles of amplification. TCRdb recomputed calls from the reads with MiXCR, one row per CDR3 protein. The sample includes under 90,000 distinct CDR3 sequences, less than 40% of them seen just once. Stated time point: before trial treatment. Sequencing was performed on PBMCs, taken before treatment. These receptors all come from a female donor with ovarian cancer.

The table lists this clonotype with many counts. V usage is TRBV2 and J usage is TRBJ2-1, with D unresolved. The CDR3 consists of 10 residues. Deletions cut 7 bases from V and 8 bases from J, with 6 bases between. Germline lookup yields CDR1 SNHLY and CDR2 FYNNEI. The CDR3 coding sequence is TGTGCCAGCAAGCTCGATGAGCAGTTCTTC. This gives the protein CASKLDEQFF.

This clonotype was found many times. The chain is built from TRBV15 and TRBJ2-1; 8 positions agree with TRBD2. Germline trimming cut 0 bases from V and 11 bases from J; bases unmatched to any gene: 12. The CDR3 is made up of 16 amino acids. The germline CDR1 and CDR2 sequences are LNHNV and YYDKDF (reference sequence). The CDR3 region is CATSREFSGVTMKQFF. CDR3 DNA: TGTGCCACCAGCAGAGAATTTAGCGGGGTTACAATGAAGCAGTTCTTC.

The chain recombines TRBV28 with TRBJ2-2; 11 bases match TRBD2. J was trimmed by 1 base and V by 8 bases; bases with no gene match: 15. The germline CDR1 and CDR2 sequences are MDHEN and SYDVKM. CDR3 length: 19 residues. In DNA, the CDR3 is TGTGCCAGCGTTCCCCCGGGTCTAGCGGGAGGCCTGAACACCGGGGAGCTGTTTTTT. As protein: CASVPPGLAGGLNTGELFF.

The rearrangement links TRBV20-1 to TRBJ1-1; D not certain. V was pared by 2 bases and J by 5 bases, with 12 bases between. In germline, CDR1 is DFQATT, CDR2 SNEGSKA (reference sequence). The CDR3 has 13 amino acids. The CDR3 spells CSARKGVWTEAFF. CDR3 sequence (DNA): TGCAGTGCTAGAAAGGGTGTATGGACTGAAGCTTTCTTT.

The J gene is TRBJ2-2, the V gene TRBV7-8, with 8 bases identical to TRBD1. V gave up 5 bases and J gave up 6 bases; unmatched junction bases: 11. The CDR3 length is 16 residues. In germline, CDR1 is SGHVS, CDR2 FQNEAQ. DNA for the CDR3: TGTGCCAGCAGCCCCCCTGGGACAGGCGGCCCCGGGGAGCTGTTTTTT. It is translated as CASSPPGTGGPGELFF.

V usage is TRBV12-3 or TRBV12-4 and J usage is TRBJ2-3; TRBD2 matches 12 bases. The ends lost 6 bases at V and 2 bases at J; junction bases unmatched: 6. The CDR3 consists of 16 residues. CDR3 DNA sequence: TGTGCCAGCAGACTGGCTAGCGGGGGGGCCACAGATACGCAGTATTTT. As protein: CASRLASGGATDTQYF.

Ten or more counts support this clonotype. The chain links TRBV7-9 to TRBJ1-6; a possible D gene is TRBD1 (5 bases). Trimming took 5 bases from V and 13 from J, leaving 12 bases between them. This CDR3 is 12 amino acids long. CDR1 and CDR2 (germline): SEHNR, FQNEAQ (reference sequence). The CDR3 loop is CASSPQGGPLHF. The CDR3 coding sequence is TGTGCCAGCAGCCCGCAGGGAGGGCCCCTCCACTTT.

In this sample, this clonotype turned up many times. The chain joins TRBV6-2 or TRBV6-3 to TRBJ2-1; no clear D. This CDR3 is 14 amino acids long. V lost 1 base, J lost 4 bases, and 8 bases lay in between. CDR1 and CDR2 from the germline V gene are MNHEY and SVGEGT. The DNA of the CDR3 is TGTGCCAGCAGTTACTTAGGACCTTACAATGAGCAGTTCTTC. It is translated as CASSYLGPYNEQFF.

This clonotype has a handful of counts. The DNA for the CDR3 is TGCGCCAGCAGCTTGGGGCCTGGAGGCCAGCCTGGCTACACCTTC. This encodes CASSLGPGGQPGYTF. The chain is built from TRBV5-1 and TRBJ1-2; D is unclear. V lost 0 bases and J 7 bases, leaving 16 bases between the germline ends. Per germline, CDR1 SGHRS and CDR2 YFSETQ. This CDR3 region has 15 residues.

The sample holds many counts of this clonotype. V and J are TRBV5-1 and TRBJ2-2, with D uncertain. Trimming left V 1 base short and J 9 bases short, with 10 bases between. Per the germline V gene, CDR1 is SGHRS and CDR2 is YFSETQ. The CDR3 runs 13 residues. This CDR3 is CASSLSRARELFF. CDR3 bases: TGCGCCAGCAGCTTGTCAAGGGCCCGGGAGCTGTTTTTT.

With respect to this clonotype: This may be a read error: a much more frequent sequence differs by one nucleotide. The V gene is TRBV7-6, the J gene TRBJ2-1, with a weak D call TRBD2 (5 bases). The CDR3 has 15 amino acids. Trimming left V 5 bases short and J 10 bases short, with 21 bases between. The germline gives CDR1 SGHVS, CDR2 FNYEAQ. The CDR3 here is CASSHEAGGAYEQFF. For the CDR3, the DNA is TGTGCCAGCAGCCACGAGGCGGGCGGAGCCTACGAGCAGTTCTTC.

Many counts were recorded for this clonotype. The chain couples TRBV6-5 to TRBJ2-3, with 7 positions matching TRBD2. V gave up 2 bases and J gave up 4 bases; unmatched junction bases: 6. CDR1 and CDR2 (germline): MNHEY, SVGAGI. This CDR3 spans 15 amino acids. DNA for the CDR3: TGTGCCAGCAGTTACATGACTAGCTTTGCAGATACGCAGTATTTT. It is translated as CASSYMTSFADTQYF.

The chain has TRBV6-6 and TRBJ2-5, with TRBD1 as a possible D gene (6 bases). Trimming took off 7 bases at V and 3 bases at J, with 9 bases between the two ends. The CDR3 runs to 12 residues. CDR1 is MNHNY, CDR2 SVGAGI, per germline (reference sequence). The CDR3 here is CASKRTEETQYF. The DNA of the CDR3 is TGTGCCAGCAAACGGACAGAAGAGACCCAGTACTTC.

In the case of this clonotype: One base separates it from a far larger clone, so it is likely a read error. The V call is TRBV28, the J call TRBJ2-1; D call uncertain. Germline V gene lookup returns CDR1 MDHEN and CDR2 SYDVKM. The CDR3 extends over 14 amino acids. Trimming stripped 2 bases from V and 10 bases from J, with 15 bases between. CDR3 sequence: CASSLSGPIYEQFF. The CDR3 nucleotides are TGTGCCAGCAGTTTAAGTGGACCCATTTACGAGCAGTTCTTC.

The V gene is TRBV7-8, the J gene TRBJ2-3; D is possibly TRBD1 or TRBD2 (5 bases each). This CDR3 region has 15 residues. Germline CDR1 SGHVS, CDR2 FQNEAQ. Deletions cut 2 bases from V and 1 base from J, with 10 bases between. CDR3 in amino acids: CASSLNRGGTDTQYF. The CDR3 coding sequence is TGTGCCAGCAGCTTAAACCGGGGCGGCACAGATACGCAGTATTTT.

This clonotype has just a few counts. V and J are TRBV6-2 or TRBV6-3 and TRBJ1-2, with D perhaps TRBD1 (5 bases). V lost 6 bases and J 1 base, leaving 24 bases between the germline ends. Germline-derived CDR1 and CDR2 are MNHEY and SVGEGT. This CDR3 has 18 residues. Here the CDR3 DNA reads TGTGCCAGCAGACTCATCCCGGGACGAAGGTCGGGTAACTATGGCTACACCTTC. As protein: CASRLIPGRRSGNYGYTF.

This clonotype occurred many times. This sequence joins TRBV18 and TRBJ2-7; 10 bases line up with TRBD2. V gave up 4 bases and J gave up 1 base; unmatched junction bases: 7. The germline gives CDR1 KGHSH, CDR2 LQKENI. CDR3 length equals 16 residues. The CDR3 DNA reads TGTGCCAGCTCACTTCTACGGACTAGCGGTTCCTACGAGCAGTACTTC. Translated, it gives CASSLLRTSGSYEQYF.

This clonotype was observed at least ten times. The chain recombines TRBV14 with TRBJ2-1; 8 bases map to TRBD2. Trimming took 4 bases from V and 2 from J; bases not matched to a gene: 13. CDR3 size: 18 residues. CDR1 is SGHDN and CDR2 is FVKESK in the germline V gene. CDR3 in DNA: TGTGCCAGCAGCCGCCAGGGTCGTGGCGGGAGGCCCTACAATGAGCAGTTCTTC. Translating gives CASSRQGRGGRPYNEQFF.

This clonotype was counted many times. The chain recombines TRBV20-1 with TRBJ2-7, with 7 bases matching TRBD2. V gave up 5 bases and J gave up 3 bases; unmatched junction bases: 7. Per the germline V gene, CDR1 is DFQATT and CDR2 is SNEGSKA (reference sequence). CDR3 length: 13 residues. CDR3: CSAGGGDFYEQYF. The DNA for the CDR3 is TGCAGTGCTGGGGGGGGGGACTTCTACGAGCAGTACTTC.

The sample holds many counts of this clonotype. CDR3 DNA sequence: TGTGCCAGCAGCCCCGAACCACTAGCGGGGTCTTCCTACAATGAGCAGTTCTTC. Its protein product is CASSPEPLAGSSYNEQFF. This rearrangement joins TRBV7-6 to TRBJ2-1, with 10 bases fitting TRBD2. This CDR3 is built from 18 residues. Looked up from germline, CDR1 is SGHVS and CDR2 is FNYEAQ. The junction had 11 bases not matched to a gene; V was cut back by 5 bases and J by 1 base.

In its sample, this clonotype was seen many times. The V and J genes are TRBV10-3 and TRBJ1-1, with TRBD1 as a possible D gene (6 bases). Germline CDR1 reads ENHRY; CDR2 reads SYGVKD. Between the trimmed V and J ends, which lost 6 bases and 3 bases, there was a span of 11 bases. This CDR3 is built from 13 residues. The CDR3 here is CAIRRQADTEAFF. The CDR3 coding sequence is TGTGCCATCAGAAGACAGGCGGACACTGAAGCTTTCTTT.

The J gene is TRBJ2-1, the V gene TRBV5-1; 10 nucleotides align to TRBD2. This CDR3 spans 15 amino acids. CDR1 SGHRS and CDR2 YFSETQ come from the germline V gene. V trimming: 1 base; J trimming: 4 bases; junction bases outside the gene matches: 2. The CDR3 DNA sequence: TGCGCCAGCAGCTTGATACTAGCGGGATACAATGAGCAGTTCTTC. It translates to CASSLILAGYNEQFF.

This clonotype was picked up many times. This CDR3 reads CSVRMDSNQPQHF. Here the CDR3 DNA reads TGCAGCGTCCGAATGGACAGCAATCAGCCCCAGCATTTT. V gene TRBV29-1 combines with J gene TRBJ1-5; no definite D call. V shed 6 bases and J shed 1 base, with 10 bases lying between them. Germline V gene lookup returns CDR1 SQVTM and CDR2 ANQGSEA. CDR3 length: 13 residues.

This clonotype was observed at least ten times. The chain recombines TRBV28 with TRBJ2-7; 8 nucleotides align to TRBD1. V gave up 8 bases and J gave up 4 bases; unmatched junction bases: 16. Germline-derived CDR1 and CDR2 are MDHEN and SYDVKM. The CDR3 length is 16 residues. As DNA, the CDR3 is TGTGCCAGCTCTAACGGGTTAGGGCAGGGGGCTTACGAGCAGTACTTC. It yields the protein CASSNGLGQGAYEQYF.

This clonotype is categorized as medium-sized (0.01 to 0.1%). The chain uses TRBV6-8 and TRBJ1-1; D is perhaps TRBD1 (5 bases). Germline assignment: CDR1 MNHGY and CDR2 SAAAGT. The germline V and J ends were trimmed by 5 bases and 5 bases, with 24 bases remaining between them. The CDR3 contains 17 residues. The chain's CDR3 is CASSPHSSGGGRTEAFF. The CDR3 nucleotides are TGTGCCAGCAGTCCCCATTCCTCCGGGGGAGGGAGAACTGAAGCTTTCTTT.

At least ten counts were recorded for this clonotype. The chain is built from TRBV5-4 and TRBJ2-1; TRBD2 agrees at 8 bases. This CDR3 contains 18 residues. Germline V gives CDR1 SGHNT, CDR2 YYREEE (reference sequence). V gave up 0 bases and J gave up 8 bases; unmatched junction bases: 16. This chain's CDR3 is CASSLADLGRAITDEQFF. The CDR3 DNA follows: TGTGCCAGCAGCTTGGCCGACCTCGGGAGGGCAATCACCGATGAGCAGTTCTTC.

This clonotype has ten or more counts. The chain recombines TRBV27 with TRBJ2-5; D call uncertain. Germline CDR1 and CDR2: MNHEY and SMNVEV (reference sequence). V was pared by 5 bases and J by 0 bases, with 13 bases between. The CDR3 is made up of 15 amino acids. The CDR3 region is CASSPAPRYQETQYF. The CDR3 DNA is TGTGCCAGCAGTCCCGCGCCTAGGTACCAAGAGACCCAGTACTTC.

V and J are TRBV10-3 and TRBJ2-7; 7 positions match TRBD2. The germline V gene has CDR1 ENHRY and CDR2 SYGVKD. This CDR3 comprises 11 residues. J was trimmed by 2 bases and V by 10 bases; bases with no gene match: 2. CDR3 in amino acids: CATREAYEQYF. CDR3 nucleotide sequence: TGTGCCACCCGGGAGGCCTACGAGCAGTACTTC.

Ten or more counts support this clonotype. J is TRBJ2-3 and V is TRBV5-1; 10 positions agree with TRBD2. CDR1 is SGHRS and CDR2 is YFSETQ in the germline V gene. V gave up 1 base and J gave up 2 bases; unmatched junction bases: 4. This CDR3 region has 16 residues. CDR3 sequence: CASSLSSGRVTDTQYF. CDR3 sequence (DNA): TGCGCCAGCAGCTTGTCAAGCGGGAGGGTCACAGATACGCAGTATTTT.

Many counts were recorded for this clonotype. The chain is built from TRBV5-1 and TRBJ2-3; the D is unclear. CDR3 length: 14 amino acids. The ends were cut back, 4 bases at V and 7 bases at J, with 16 bases in the middle. The germline CDR1 and CDR2 sequences are SGHRS and YFSETQ. The CDR3 sequence: CASSAGLRSNTQYF. DNA for the CDR3: TGCGCCAGCAGCGCTGGTCTTCGGTCGAATACGCAGTATTTT.